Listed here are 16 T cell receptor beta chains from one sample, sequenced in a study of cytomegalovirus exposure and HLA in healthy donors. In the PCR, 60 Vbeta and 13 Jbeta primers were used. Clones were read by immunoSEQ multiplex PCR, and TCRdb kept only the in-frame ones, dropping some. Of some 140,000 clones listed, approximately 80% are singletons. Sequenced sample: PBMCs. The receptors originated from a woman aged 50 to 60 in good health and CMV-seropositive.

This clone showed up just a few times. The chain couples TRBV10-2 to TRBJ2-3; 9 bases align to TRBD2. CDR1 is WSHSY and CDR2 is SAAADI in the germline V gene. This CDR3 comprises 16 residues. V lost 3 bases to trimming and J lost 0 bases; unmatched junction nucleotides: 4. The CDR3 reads CASSESGGSSTDTQYF. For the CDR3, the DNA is TGCGCCAGCAGTGAAAGCGGGGGGTCGAGCACAGATACGCAGTATTTT.

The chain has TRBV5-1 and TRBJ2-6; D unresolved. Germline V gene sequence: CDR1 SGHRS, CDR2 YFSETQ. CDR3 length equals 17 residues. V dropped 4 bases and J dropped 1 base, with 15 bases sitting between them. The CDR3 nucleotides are TGCGCCAGCAGCCTAACGGGTCTTATGTCTGGGGCCAACGTCCTGACTTTC. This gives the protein CASSLTGLMSGANVLTF. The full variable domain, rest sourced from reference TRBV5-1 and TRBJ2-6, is KAGVTQTPRYLIKTRGQQVTLSCSPISGHRSVSWYQQTPGQGLQFLFEYFSETQRNKGNFPGRFSGRQFSNSRSEMNVSTLELGDSALYLCASSLTGLMSGANVLTFGAGSRLTVL.

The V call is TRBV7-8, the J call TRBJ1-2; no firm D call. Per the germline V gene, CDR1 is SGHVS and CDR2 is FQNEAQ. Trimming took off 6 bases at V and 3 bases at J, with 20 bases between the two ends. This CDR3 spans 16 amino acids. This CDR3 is CASSSRPEGSYYGYTF. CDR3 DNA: TGTGCCAGCAGTTCTCGCCCGGAGGGCAGCTACTATGGCTACACCTTC.

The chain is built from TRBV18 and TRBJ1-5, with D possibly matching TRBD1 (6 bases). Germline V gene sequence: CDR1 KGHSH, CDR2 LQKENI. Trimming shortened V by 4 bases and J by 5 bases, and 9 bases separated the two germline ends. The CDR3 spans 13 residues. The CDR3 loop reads CASSLSGDQPQHF. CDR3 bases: TGTGCCAGCTCACTTTCAGGGGATCAGCCCCAGCATTTT.

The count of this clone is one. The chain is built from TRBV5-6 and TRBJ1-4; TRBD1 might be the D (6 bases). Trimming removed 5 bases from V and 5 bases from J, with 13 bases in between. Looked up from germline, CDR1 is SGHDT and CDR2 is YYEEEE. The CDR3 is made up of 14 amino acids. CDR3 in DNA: TGTGCCAGCAGGAAGACAGGAGTGAATGAAAAACTGTTTTTT. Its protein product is CASRKTGVNEKLFF.

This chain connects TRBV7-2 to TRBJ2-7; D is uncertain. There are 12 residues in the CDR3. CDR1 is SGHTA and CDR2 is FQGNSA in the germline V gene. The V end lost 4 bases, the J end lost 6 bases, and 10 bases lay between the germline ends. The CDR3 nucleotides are TGTGCCAGCAGCTCCGACTCGATCGAGCAGTACTTC. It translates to CASSSDSIEQYF.

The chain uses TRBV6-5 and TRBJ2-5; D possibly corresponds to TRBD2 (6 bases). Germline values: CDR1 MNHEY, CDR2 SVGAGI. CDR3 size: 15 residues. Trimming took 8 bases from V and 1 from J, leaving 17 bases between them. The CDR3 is CASSRGVRGQETQYF. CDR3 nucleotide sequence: TGTGCCAGCTCAAGAGGGGTGCGGGGCCAAGAGACCCAGTACTTC.

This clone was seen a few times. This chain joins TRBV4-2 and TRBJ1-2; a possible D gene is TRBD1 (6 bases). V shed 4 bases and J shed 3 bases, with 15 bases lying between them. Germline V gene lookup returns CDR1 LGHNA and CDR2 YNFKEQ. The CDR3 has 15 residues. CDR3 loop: CASSRAGEGDYGYTF. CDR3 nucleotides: TGTGCCAGCAGCCGAGCCGGAGAGGGGGACTATGGCTACACCTTC.

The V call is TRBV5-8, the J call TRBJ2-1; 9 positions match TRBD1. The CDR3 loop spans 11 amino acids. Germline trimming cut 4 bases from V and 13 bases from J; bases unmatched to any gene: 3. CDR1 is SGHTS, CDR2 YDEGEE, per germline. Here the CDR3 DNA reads TGTGCCAGCAGCAAGGACAGGGGTCAGTTCTTC. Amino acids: CASSKDRGQFF.

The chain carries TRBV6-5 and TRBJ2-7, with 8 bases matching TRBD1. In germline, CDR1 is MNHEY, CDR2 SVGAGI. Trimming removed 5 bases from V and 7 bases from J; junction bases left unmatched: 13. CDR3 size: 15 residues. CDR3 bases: TGTGCCAGCAGTGGGGTAGGACAGGGTTTGCGGGAGCAGTACTTC. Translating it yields CASSGVGQGLREQYF.

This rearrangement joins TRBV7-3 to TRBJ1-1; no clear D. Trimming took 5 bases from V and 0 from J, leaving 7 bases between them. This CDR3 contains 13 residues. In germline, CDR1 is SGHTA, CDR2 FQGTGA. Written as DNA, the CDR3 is TGTGCCAGCAGCGAGGGAGTGAACACTGAAGCTTTCTTT. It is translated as CASSEGVNTEAFF.

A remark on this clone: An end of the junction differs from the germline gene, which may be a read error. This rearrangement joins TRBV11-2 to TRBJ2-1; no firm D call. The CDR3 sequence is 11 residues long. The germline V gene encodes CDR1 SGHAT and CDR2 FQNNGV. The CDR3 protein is CASSPYIEQFF. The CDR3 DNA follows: TGTGCCAGCAGCCCTTACATTGAGCAGTTCTTC.

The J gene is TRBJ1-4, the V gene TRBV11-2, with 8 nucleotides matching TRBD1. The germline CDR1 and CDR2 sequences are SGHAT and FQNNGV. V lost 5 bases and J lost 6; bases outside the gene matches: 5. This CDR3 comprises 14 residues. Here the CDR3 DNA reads TGTGCCAGCAGCCTCGGACAGGGAGATGAAAAACTGTTTTTT. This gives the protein CASSLGQGDEKLFF.

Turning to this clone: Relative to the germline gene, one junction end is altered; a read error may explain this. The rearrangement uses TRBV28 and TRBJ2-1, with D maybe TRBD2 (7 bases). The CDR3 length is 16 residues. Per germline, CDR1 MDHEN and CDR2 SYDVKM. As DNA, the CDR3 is TGTGCCAGCAGTTTATCGGGCGGGGGCTCCGACAATGAGCAGTTCTTC. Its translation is CASSLSGGGSDNEQFF. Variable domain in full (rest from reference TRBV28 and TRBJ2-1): DVKVTQSSRYLVKRTGEKVFLECVQDMDHENMFWYRQDPGLGLRLIYFSYDVKMKEKGDIPEGYSVSREKKERFSLILESASTNQTSMYLCASSLSGGGSDNEQFFGPGTRLTVL.

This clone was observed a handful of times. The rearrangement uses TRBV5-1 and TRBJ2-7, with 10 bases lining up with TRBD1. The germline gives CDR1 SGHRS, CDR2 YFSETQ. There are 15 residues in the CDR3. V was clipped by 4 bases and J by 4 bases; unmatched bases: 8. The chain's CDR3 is CASSPGGTGAYEQYF. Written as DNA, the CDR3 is TGCGCCAGCAGCCCCGGGGGGACAGGGGCGTACGAGCAGTACTTC.

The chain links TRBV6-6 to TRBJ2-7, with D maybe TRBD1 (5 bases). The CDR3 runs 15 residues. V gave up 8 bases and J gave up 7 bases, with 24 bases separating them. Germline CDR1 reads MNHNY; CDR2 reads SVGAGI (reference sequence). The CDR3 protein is CASLDSARVEGEQYF. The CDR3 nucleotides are TGTGCCAGCCTTGATTCAGCCAGGGTCGAAGGGGAGCAGTACTTC.